The rows below give T cell receptor beta chains drawn from one sample of a study of identical twins. TCRdb fed the 5' RACE reads into MiXCR, producing one record per CDR3 protein. The sample consists of about 920,000 distinct CDR3 sequences, approximately 13% of them appearing once. The sample also formed part of further work on yellow fever vaccine responses in identical twins.

Sequencing input: PBMCs. All receptors come from a woman between 18 and 30 years old in good health. Each CDR3 is given with its conserved first and last residue. D genes are given only for firm matches. Clone size is given for some rows only: seen once, a few or many times, or a class if the clone is expanded.

many	TRBV7-6	TRBD2	TRBJ2-7	TGTGCCAGCAGCTTTGGGACTAGCGGAGTCTACGAGCAGTACTTC	CASSFGTSGVYEQYF
NA	TRBV5-1	NA	TRBJ2-1	TGCGCCAGCAGCTTGGAGGATCCCAATGAGCAGTTCTTC	CASSLEDPNEQFF
many	TRBV6-5	NA	TRBJ1-2	TGTGCCAGCAGTTACTTTGCACAAGCGACCGGCTACACCTTC	CASSYFAQATGYTF
few	TRBV2	TRBD1	TRBJ2-3	TGTGCCAGCAGAACACAGGGGGCAGGGGATACGCAGTATTTT	CASRTQGAGDTQYF
few	TRBV10-3	NA	TRBJ1-5	TGTGCCATCCAGGACAGACACAATCAGCCCCAGCATTTT	CAIQDRHNQPQHF
few	TRBV27	NA	TRBJ2-4	TGTGCCAGCAGCCTACATATCAAAAACATTCAGTACTTC	CASSLHIKNIQYF
once	TRBV20-1	NA	TRBJ2-7	TGCAGTGCTTTAGGGGGATTAAACTACGAGCAGTACTTC	CSALGGLNYEQYF
NA	TRBV2	NA	TRBJ2-7	TGTGCCAGCAGTGATAGACTAGTCGAATATGGCTACGAGCAGTACTTC	CASSDRLVEYGYEQYF
NA	TRBV10-3	NA	TRBJ2-7	TGTGCCATCAGTGAGGTAGCGGTAGTGTTGAGGAGTACCTACGAGCAGTACTTC	CAISEVAVVLRSTYEQYF
few	TRBV3-1	TRBD1	TRBJ1-6	TGTGCCAGCAGCCAAGTGGGGACAGGGGTCTATTCACCCCTCCACTTT	CASSQVGTGVYSPLHF
once	TRBV6-5	TRBD2	TRBJ2-7	TGTGCCAGCAGTTACCCCGGGACTAGCAGAAGGCCCGAGCAGTACTTC	CASSYPGTSRRPEQYF
many	TRBV2	NA	TRBJ1-4	TGTGCCAGCAGTTCCCGGGGAAGGGGGGATGAAAAACTGTTTTTT	CASSSRGRGDEKLFF
few	TRBV5-1	TRBD1	TRBJ1-4	TGCGCCAGCACAGGACAGGGTTCCGTAAATGAAAAACTGTTTTTT	CASTGQGSVNEKLFF
few	TRBV18	NA	TRBJ2-5	TGTGCCAGCTCACTCGACCAGGGAAGGCTCGAGACCCAGTACTTC	CASSLDQGRLETQYF
NA	TRBV6-1	TRBD2	TRBJ2-4	TGTGCCAGCAGACGGACCGGGACTAGCGGCAAAAACATTCAGTACTTC	CASRRTGTSGKNIQYF
few	TRBV12-3/TRBV12-4	NA	TRBJ2-5	TGTGCCTCGGGCTACCGACAAGAGACCCAGTACTTC	CASGYRQETQYF
few	TRBV5-1	NA	TRBJ2-3	TGCGCCAGCCAAAAGGGCACAGATACGCAGTATTTT	CASQKGTDTQYF
NA	TRBV7-6	NA	TRBJ1-1	TGTGCCAGCAGCCAGGGGCCTATGGCTGAAGCTTTCTTT	CASSQGPMAEAFF
NA	TRBV27	NA	TRBJ2-7	TGTGCCAGCAGTTTAAAGTGGGGATTATACGAGCAGTACTTC	CASSLKWGLYEQYF